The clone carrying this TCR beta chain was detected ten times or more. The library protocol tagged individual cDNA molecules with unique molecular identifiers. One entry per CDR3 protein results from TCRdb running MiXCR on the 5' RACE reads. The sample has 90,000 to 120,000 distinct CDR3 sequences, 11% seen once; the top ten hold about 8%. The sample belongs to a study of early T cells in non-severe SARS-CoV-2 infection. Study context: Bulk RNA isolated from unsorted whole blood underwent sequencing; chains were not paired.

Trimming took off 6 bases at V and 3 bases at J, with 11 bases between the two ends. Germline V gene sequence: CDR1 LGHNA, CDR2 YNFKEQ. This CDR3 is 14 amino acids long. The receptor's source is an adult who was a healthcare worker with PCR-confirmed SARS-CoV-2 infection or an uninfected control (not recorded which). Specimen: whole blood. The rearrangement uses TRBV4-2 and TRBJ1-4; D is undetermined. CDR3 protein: CASRRGRSNEKLFF. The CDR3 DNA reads TGTGCCAGCAGGCGTGGGAGGTCTAATGAAAAACTGTTTTTT.